One and the same sample provided the 25 T cell receptor beta chains below, sequenced in a study of blood T cell repertoires in COVID-19. Method: immunoSEQ multiplex PCR; TCRdb's copy keeps in-frame clones and lacks some. The profile shows approximately 220,000 clones, approximately 88% of them singletons. The material sequenced was peripheral blood. Source of these receptors: a man aged 35-49 years with acute or convalescent COVID-19.

The rearrangement links TRBV19 to TRBJ1-1, with 9 bases identical to TRBD1. This CDR3 is built from 14 residues. Trimming at V came to 4 bases and at J to 4 bases, leaving 4 bases not matched to a gene. CDR1 and CDR2 from the germline V gene are LNHDA and SQIVND (reference sequence). The CDR3 spells CASSTGQGTTEAFF. CDR3 bases: TGTGCCAGTAGTACAGGACAGGGGACCACTGAAGCTTTCTTT.

The chain is built from TRBV2 and TRBJ1-2; TRBD1 might be the D (6 bases). V lost 6 bases to trimming and J lost 0 bases, with 11 bases between them. Germline-derived CDR1 and CDR2 are SNHLY and FYNNEI. The CDR3 consists of 14 residues. The chain's CDR3 is CASRRQVANYGYTF. The CDR3 nucleotides are TGTGCCAGCAGAAGACAGGTAGCTAACTATGGCTACACCTTC. Variable domain in full (rest from reference TRBV2 and TRBJ1-2): EPEVTQTPSHQVTQMGQEVILRCVPISNHLYFYWYRQILGQKVEFLVSFYNNEISEKSEIFDDQFSVERPDGSNFTLKIRSTKLEDSAMYFCASRRQVANYGYTFGSGTRLTVV.

The chain links TRBV6-2 or TRBV6-3 to TRBJ2-7; possible D gene TRBD1, 6 bases. Germline V CDR1 and CDR2: MNHEY, SVGEGT. This CDR3 has 15 amino acids. V lost 4 bases, J lost 4 bases, and 17 bases lay in between. The CDR3 bases are TGTGCCAGCAGTTCCGCAGGGGAATTTAGTTACGAGCAGTACTTC. Amino acid sequence: CASSSAGEFSYEQYF.

This clone occurred once. This chain uses TRBV11-2 with TRBJ1-2; no clear D gene. This CDR3 comprises 13 residues. Germline CDR1 and CDR2: SGHAT and FQNNGV. V gave up 5 bases and J gave up 4 bases, with 11 bases separating them. The CDR3 loop is CASSLGLIYGYTF. Written as DNA, the CDR3 is TGTGCCAGCAGCCTTGGACTTATCTATGGCTACACCTTC.

This clone was seen just once. The CDR3 here is CASSPDRVSSYNEQFF. For the CDR3, the DNA is TGTGCCAGCAGCCCGGATCGGGTTAGCTCCTACAATGAGCAGTTCTTC. This chain connects TRBV3-1 (or the pseudogene TRBV3-2) to TRBJ2-1; D not certain. Germline CDR1 reads LGHDT; CDR2 reads YNNKEL (reference sequence). CDR3 size: 16 residues. Deletions cut 4 bases from V and 0 bases from J, with 13 bases between.

The chain is built from TRBV6-5 and TRBJ1-1; 11 nucleotides align to TRBD1. The CDR3 is 14 residues long. Germline-derived CDR1 and CDR2 are MNHEY and SVGAGI. Trimming took 6 bases from V and 4 from J; bases not matched to a gene: 4. CDR3: CASRPGTGGTEAFF. The CDR3 DNA reads TGTGCCAGCAGACCCGGGACAGGGGGCACTGAAGCTTTCTTT.

The genes are TRBV27 and TRBJ2-1, with 13 bases aligning to TRBD2. CDR1 and CDR2 (germline): MNHEY, SMNVEV (reference sequence). This CDR3 region has 17 residues. The junction had 9 bases not matched to a gene; V was cut back by 3 bases and J by 7 bases. CDR3 loop: CASSLRPGLAGNNEQFF. CDR3 in DNA: TGTGCCAGCAGTTTGCGTCCGGGACTAGCGGGAAATAATGAGCAGTTCTTC.

The chain links TRBV2 to TRBJ2-2, with D possibly being TRBD1 (6 bases). The V end lost 9 bases, the J end lost 3 bases, and 17 bases lay between the germline ends. This CDR3 is built from 15 residues. Germline loops: CDR1 SNHLY, CDR2 FYNNEI. The CDR3 region has the DNA TGTGCCAGTACCGATGATGGGGGCGACACCGGGGAGCTGTTTTTT. Its translation is CASTDDGGDTGELFF.

CDR3 bases: TGTGCCAGCAGCCAAGGGACAGGGGGATACAATGAGCAGTTCTTC. This sequence encodes CASSQGTGGYNEQFF. The rearrangement joins TRBV4-2 to TRBJ2-1; 10 bases fit TRBD1. The CDR3 consists of 15 residues. The germline V gene has CDR1 LGHNA and CDR2 YNFKEQ. Trimming removed 1 base from V and 4 bases from J; junction bases left unmatched: 1.

V usage is TRBV3-1 (or the pseudogene TRBV3-2) and J usage is TRBJ1-6, with TRBD1 matching 7 bases. J lost 7 bases, V lost 1 base, and 1 base had no gene match. Germline lookup yields CDR1 LGHDT and CDR2 YNNKEL (reference sequence). The CDR3 loop spans 14 amino acids. For the CDR3, the DNA is TGTGCCAGCAGCCAAGGGACAGGCAATTCACCCCTCCACTTT. This sequence encodes CASSQGTGNSPLHF.

This chain joins TRBV10-3 and TRBJ1-1; TRBD1 aligns across 7 bases. CDR1 and CDR2 from the germline V gene are ENHRY and SYGVKD. V lost 4 bases and J lost 0; bases outside the gene matches: 2. This CDR3 comprises 14 residues. In DNA form, the CDR3 reads TGTGCCATCAGTGGACAGGGATTGAACACTGAAGCTTTCTTT. Protein: CAISGQGLNTEAFF.

This clone occurred a few times. The chain carries TRBV11-1 and TRBJ1-1; a possible D gene is TRBD1 (6 bases). Germline CDR1 SGHAT, CDR2 FQDESV (reference sequence). Trimming left V 5 bases short and J 4 bases short, with 17 bases between. This CDR3 region has 15 residues. The CDR3 coding sequence is TGTGCCAGCAGCCCGACGGGACACGCGGGCACTGAAGCTTTCTTT. This translates into CASSPTGHAGTEAFF.

This chain links TRBV2 with TRBJ1-1, with unresolved D. The CDR3 has 13 amino acids. Looked up from germline, CDR1 is SNHLY and CDR2 is FYNNEI. Trimming cost V 7 bases and J 4 bases, with 13 bases left between them. DNA for the CDR3: TGTGCCAGCATGAAGACACCCCGCACTGAAGCTTTCTTT. Translation gives CASMKTPRTEAFF.

The chain employs TRBV30 and TRBJ2-1, with TRBD1 matching over 7 bases. From germline, CDR1 is GTSNPN and CDR2 SVGIG (reference sequence). V lost 3 bases and J lost 3; bases outside the gene matches: 11. This CDR3 spans 16 amino acids. The DNA of the CDR3 is TGTGCCTGGAGACGACAGGGTGTATTAATCTACAATGAGCAGTTCTTC. It codes for CAWRRQGVLIYNEQFF.

This rearrangement joins TRBV7-2 to TRBJ2-3; possibly TRBD2 for D (5 bases). V lost 0 bases, J lost 4 bases, and 11 bases lay in between. The germline V gene encodes CDR1 SGHTA and CDR2 FQGNSA. The CDR3 extends over 15 amino acids. CDR3 DNA sequence: TGTGCCAGCAGCTTAGCGTCTAGCTCCCCAGATACGCAGTATTTT. Residues: CASSLASSSPDTQYF.

J is TRBJ1-1 and V is TRBV6-2 or TRBV6-3; no firm D call. The CDR3 loop spans 13 amino acids. Germline V CDR1 and CDR2: MNHEY, SVGEGT. The V end lost 4 bases, the J end lost 3 bases, and 9 bases lay between the germline ends. CDR3 coding DNA: TGTGCCAGCAGTTCTGGCGGGTACACTGAAGCTTTCTTT. It specifies CASSSGGYTEAFF.

The CDR3 bases are TGCGCCAGCAGCTTTGAGGTGGGGGCGAGCTCCTACGAGCAGTACTTC. Its protein product is CASSFEVGASSYEQYF. J is TRBJ2-7 and V is TRBV5-1, with a tentative D call TRBD1 (6 bases). The germline V gene has CDR1 SGHRS and CDR2 YFSETQ. This CDR3 spans 16 amino acids. Trimming removed 2 bases from V and 0 bases from J, with 15 bases in between.

The chain couples TRBV5-1 to TRBJ2-5; D may be TRBD1 (6 bases). CDR3 size: 14 residues. V was pared by 1 base and J by 4 bases, with 11 bases between. Germline V lookup: CDR1 SGHRS, CDR2 YFSETQ. CDR3 sequence reads: CASSLTGSRETQYF. CDR3 nucleotide sequence: TGCGCCAGCAGCTTGACAGGGTCCCGAGAGACCCAGTACTTC.

The chain links TRBV11-2 to TRBJ2-4; 10 bases are shared with TRBD2. The germline V gene has CDR1 SGHAT and CDR2 FQNNGV. The CDR3 is 14 amino acids. V dropped 5 bases and J dropped 9; count of bases not matched to a gene: 7. This chain's CDR3 is CASSPGLAFGIQYF. The CDR3, as DNA: TGTGCCAGCAGCCCGGGACTAGCGTTTGGCATTCAGTACTTC.

J is TRBJ2-1 and V is TRBV18, with D uncertain. V dropped 6 bases and J dropped 8 bases, with 5 bases sitting between them. Germline CDR1 reads KGHSH; CDR2 reads LQKENI. This CDR3 has 10 residues. The CDR3 DNA sequence: TGTGCCAGCTCCCGAGATGAGCAGTTCTTC. Translation gives CASSRDEQFF.

There are a few counts of this clone. The chain joins TRBV24-1 to TRBJ2-2; possibly TRBD2 for D (7 bases). Trimming cost V 3 bases and J 6 bases, with 13 bases left between them. CDR1 is KGHDR and CDR2 is SFDVKD in the germline V gene. CDR3 size: 15 residues. The CDR3 nucleotides are TGTGCCACCAGTGATCGGGGGGCGAGTCCCGGGGAGCTGTTTTTT. This encodes CATSDRGASPGELFF.

The genes are TRBV3-1 (or the pseudogene TRBV3-2) and TRBJ2-3; no clear D gene. V dropped 2 bases and J dropped 0 bases, with 9 bases sitting between them. Germline V gene lookup returns CDR1 LGHDT and CDR2 YNNKEL (reference sequence). The CDR3 is 15 amino acids. CDR3 sequence: CASSQMGTSTDTQYF. The CDR3 DNA sequence: TGTGCCAGCAGCCAAATGGGCACTAGCACAGATACGCAGTATTTT.

The chain couples TRBV5-1 to TRBJ1-6; D gene ambiguous. Germline V gives CDR1 SGHRS, CDR2 YFSETQ. CDR3 size: 15 residues. V shed 0 bases and J shed 10 bases, with 14 bases lying between them. The CDR3 loop is CASSLESEFGSPLHF. CDR3 nucleotides: TGCGCCAGCAGCTTGGAGTCGGAGTTTGGCTCACCCCTCCACTTT.

The CDR3 DNA sequence: TGTGCCAGCAGTAGCTCAGGCGGGAGCGATGAGCAGTTCTTC. Its translation is CASSSSGGSDEQFF. This sequence joins TRBV6-5 and TRBJ2-1, with TRBD2 matching 7 bases. Trimming cost V 5 bases and J 8 bases; bases outside gene matches: 9. Germline V gene data show CDR1 as MNHEY and CDR2 as SVGAGI. The CDR3 runs 14 residues.

Points on this clone: Other DNA sequences in the same sample also yield this CDR3. This chain connects TRBV14 to TRBJ1-1; no firm D call. The ends were cut back, 1 base at V and 1 base at J, with 4 bases in the middle. The CDR3 contains 13 residues. Germline values: CDR1 SGHDN, CDR2 FVKESK. CDR3 loop: CASSQGQNTEAFF. In DNA form, the CDR3 reads TGTGCCAGCAGCCAAGGACAGAACACTGAAGCTTTCTTT. Together with reference TRBV14 and TRBJ1-1, the CDR3 gives the full variable domain: EAGVTQFPSHSVIEKGQTVTLRCDPISGHDNLYWYRRVMGKEIKFLLHFVKESKQDESGMPNNRFLAERTGGTYSTLKVQPAELEDSGVYFCASSQGQNTEAFFGQGTRLTVV.